What follows is one TCR beta chain and its context. The antigen is undetermined. The entry originates in a study of CD8+CD57+ T cells in acquired aplastic anemia. Across the whole study: Across the sorted CD4+ and CD8+ cells, DNA amounts averaged about 3.2 ug.

V gave up 0 bases and J gave up 6 bases, with 12 bases separating them. Germline V lookup: CDR1 LNHNV, CDR2 YYDKDF (reference sequence). The length of the CDR3 is 14 residues. Patients chosen for sequencing had shown CD8+CD57+ cell expansion by flow cytometry. Every patient presented with severe acquired aplastic anemia. Genomic DNA templated the TCR beta VDJ and CDR3 profiling. Each CDR3 protein gets one entry after TCRdb re-called the reads with MiXCR. The table includes 120,000 or so distinct CDR3 sequences, roughly 55% detected once. Study-level findings and limits: Researchers report that around 31 CD8+ CDR3 sequences appeared in both patients and controls. No significant difference in CD8+ Simpson's diversity was found between patients and controls.

The chain recombines TRBV15 with TRBJ2-7; D is undetermined. The sample taken for sequencing was sorted CD4+, CD8+, or CD8+CD57+ T cells (not recorded which) from PBMCs. The sequence derives from a human donor with aplastic anemia. CDR3 nucleotides: TGTGCCACCAGCAGAGATGTCCAGAGATCCGAGCAGTACTTC. Residues: CATSRDVQRSEQYF.